This T cell receptor beta chain comes out of a study of spatial heterogeneity in lung cancer. Study context: TCR and UMI combinations that were unique each appeared, on average, more than ten times in raw reads.

This clonotype turned up a few times. The antigen is unknown. V lost 2 bases to trimming and J lost 11 bases, with 13 bases between them. Germline CDR1 and CDR2: SGHAT and FQNNGV. The length of the CDR3 is 13 residues. Points from the study as a whole: Expanded tumor TCRs that were ubiquitous appeared in blood more at resection than follow-up.

A unique molecular identifier was carried by every single TCR cDNA molecule. One entry per CDR3 protein, called by TCRdb with MiXCR from the 5' RACE reads. The sample has approximately 39,000 distinct CDR3 sequences, about 6% seen once. Time point here: sample taken at primary tumor resection. Unsorted whole RNA from tumor, nontumor lung or frozen PBMC underwent sequencing. Samples came from roughly 75 TRACERx patients with untreated early-stage lung cancer. This material consisted of PBMCs, taken at surgery. The chain combines TRBV11-2 with TRBJ2-1; possibly TRBD1 or TRBD2 for D (6 bases each). The TCR sequence derives from a male donor with early-stage non-small cell lung cancer. The CDR3 nucleotides are TGTGCCAGCAGCTTAAGCCGGGGGCAAAAGCAGTTCTTC. Translating it yields CASSLSRGQKQFF. Full variable domain (missing parts from reference TRBV11-2 and TRBJ2-1): EAGVAQSPRYKIIEKRQSVAFWCNPISGHATLYWYQQILGQGPKLLIQFQNNGVVDDSQLPKDRFSAERLKGVDSTLKIQPAKLEDSAVYLCASSLSRGQKQFFGPGTRLTVL.